Shown below are 27 T cell receptor beta chains from a single sample sequenced in a study of T cells in women clearing cervical HPV infection. Sequencing was performed with immunoSEQ multiplex PCR; in TCRdb, only in-frame clones are kept and a portion is missing. The sample totals over 30,000 clones; its top ten clones hold 3.7%. The sample taken for sequencing was blood buffy coat. The source of these receptors is a woman between 18 and 69 years old with a cervical HPV16 infection that either progressed to CIN3+ or cleared (not recorded which).

Turning to this clone: The CDR3 end is not reached by the read, which stops 3 residues before it; the germline J gene fills it in. The chain couples TRBV6-1 to TRBJ1-2, with a weak D call TRBD1 (5 bases). The V end was cut by 0 bases, the J end by 6 bases, with 14 bases between. The CDR3 length is 15 residues. The germline gives CDR1 MNHNS, CDR2 SASEGT. CDR3 DNA, as far as it was read: TGTGCCAGCAGTGAAGCGGCGGGGGGGTCGGATGGC. Its translation: CASSEAAGGSDG. The full CDR3 protein reads CASSEAAGGSDGYTF.

Of note for this clone: The read gets to within 3 residues of the CDR3 end, and the germline J gene fills in the rest. The rearrangement joins TRBV7-2 to TRBJ1-2, with D maybe TRBD1 (5 bases). CDR1 is SGHTA, CDR2 FQGNSA, per germline. The CDR3 length is 13 residues. Partial CDR3 DNA: TGTGCCAGCAGCTTAGTCCCAGGGCGAGGC. This translates into CASSLVPGRG. The entire CDR3 sequence reads CASSLVPGRGYTF.

A remark on this clone: The CDR3 goes on 3 residues after the read ends, and that part is filled in from the germline J gene. The chain uses TRBV7-9 and TRBJ2-5, with a weak D call TRBD2 (6 bases). The germline gives CDR1 SEHNR, CDR2 FQNEAQ (reference sequence). Trimming took off 5 bases at V and 0 bases at J, with 7 bases between the two ends. CDR3 length: 13 amino acids. The sequenced part of the CDR3 DNA is TGTGCCAGCAGCCGGACTAACCAAGAGACC. Its protein is CASSRTNQET. The full CDR3 protein is CASSRTNQETQYF.

A note on this clone: The read halts 3 residues ahead of the CDR3 end, with the missing end drawn from the germline J gene. The gene calls are TRBV7-3 and TRBJ2-3, with D perhaps TRBD2 (5 bases). This CDR3 is built from 14 residues. V was shortened by 4 bases and J by 6 bases, with 14 bases between the two germline ends. The V gene's germline CDR1 is SGHTA and CDR2 FQGTGA. CDR3 loop: CASSSGLTTDTQYF. CDR3 bases read: TGTGCCAGCAGCTCGGGGTTAACCACGGATACG.

On this clone: Read data end 3 residues before the CDR3 end; the end is taken from the germline J gene. This sequence joins TRBV7-9 and TRBJ2-7; 7 nucleotides align to TRBD2. CDR3 length: 13 amino acids. Germline CDR1 is SEHNR and CDR2 is FQNEAQ (reference sequence). V shed 5 bases, J shed 4 bases, and the junction held 5 bases outside the gene matches. The part of the CDR3 DNA that was read is TGTGCCAGCAGCCTAAGCGGGGATTACGAG. Translated, it gives CASSLSGDYE. The complete CDR3 protein is CASSLSGDYEQYF.

On this clone itself: Read coverage stops 3 residues before the CDR3 terminus; the germline J gene supplies the remainder. This chain joins TRBV7-2 and TRBJ2-1, with TRBD2 as a possible D gene (5 bases). The V end lost 5 bases, the J end lost 7 bases, and 9 bases lay between the germline ends. Germline-derived CDR1 and CDR2 are SGHTA and FQGNSA. The CDR3 is 12 residues long. CDR3: CASSRLANEQFF. Partial CDR3 DNA: TGTGCCAGCAGCCGCTTAGCGAATGAG.

Notes on this clone: The missing CDR3 end, 3 residues past where the read stops, is filled in from the germline J gene. The chain couples TRBV18 to TRBJ1-5; TRBD1 matches at 7 bases. The germline CDR1 and CDR2 sequences are KGHSH and LQKENI. Trimming took 0 bases from V and 1 from J; bases not matched to a gene: 3. The CDR3 length is 16 residues. The CDR3 sequence: CASSPPGRGSNQPQHF. Incomplete CDR3 DNA: TGTGCCAGCTCACCACCGGGCAGGGGGAGCAATCAGCCC.

Incomplete CDR3 DNA: TGCAGTGCTAGAAGACCCTACGGTCTAGCGGGAGGGATGGTGAACATT. Translating it yields CSARRPYGLAGGMVNI. The full CDR3 reads CSARRPYGLAGGMVNIQYF. The chain employs TRBV20-1 and TRBJ2-4, with 12 positions matching TRBD2. The CDR3 is cut off 3 residues early in the read; its end comes from the germline J gene. The CDR3 has 19 amino acids. The germline V gene has CDR1 DFQATT and CDR2 SNEGSKA (reference sequence). The trim removed 2 bases at V and 7 bases at J, leaving 18 bases unmatched.

As for this clone: Sequencing ends 3 residues short of the CDR3 end; the germline J gene provides the rest. V usage is TRBV30 and J usage is TRBJ1-4; D ambiguous. The CDR3 runs 14 residues. CDR1 is GTSNPN, CDR2 SVGIG, per germline (reference sequence). V lost 4 bases, J lost 0 bases, and 9 bases lay in between. CDR3 DNA, as far as it was read: TGTGCCTGGAATCAGGCCTCAACTAATGAAAAA. The encoded protein is CAWNQASTNEK. In full, the CDR3 reads CAWNQASTNEKLFF. The full variable domain, rest sourced from reference TRBV30 and TRBJ1-4, is SQTIHQWPATLVQPVGSPLSLECTVEGTSNPNLYWYRQAAGRGLQLLFYSVGIGQISSEVPQNLSASRPQDRQFILSSKKLLLSDSGFYLCAWNQASTNEKLFFGSGTQLSVL.

About this clone: Read coverage stops 3 residues before the CDR3 terminus; the germline J gene supplies the remainder. The chain has TRBV7-2 and TRBJ1-4; D gene unclear. Germline lookup yields CDR1 SGHTA and CDR2 FQGNSA. Trimming took off 4 bases at V and 0 bases at J, with 9 bases between the two ends. The CDR3 is made up of 15 amino acids. The CDR3 reads CASSYAQATNEKLFF. CDR3 DNA (partial): TGTGCCAGCAGCTACGCCCAGGCAACTAATGAAAAA.

This CDR3 reads CASSLGSSYNSPLHF. CDR3 DNA (partial): TGTGCCAGCAGCTTGGGTAGCTCCTATAATTCACCC. This chain links TRBV5-4 with TRBJ1-6; D is ambiguous. The read gets to within 3 residues of the CDR3 end, and the germline J gene fills in the rest. Germline CDR1 SGHNT, CDR2 YYREEE (reference sequence). The CDR3 runs 15 residues. Trimming pared 0 bases from V and 0 bases from J, leaving 4 bases between.

In the case of this clone: From the germline J gene comes the end of the CDR3, since the read stops 3 residues before it. This chain links TRBV29-1 with TRBJ2-3, with 11 positions matching TRBD2. The CDR3 has 19 residues. The germline V gene has CDR1 SQVTM and CDR2 ANQGSEA. With V trimmed by 3 bases and J by 2 bases, 16 bases remained unmatched. The sequenced part of the CDR3 DNA is TGCAGCGTTGAGGGATTGCGGACTAGCGGGTCGCTGGACACAGATACG. Residues: CSVEGLRTSGSLDTDT. The entire CDR3 protein reads CSVEGLRTSGSLDTDTQYF.

To note about this clone: Sequencing ends 3 residues short of the CDR3 end; the germline J gene provides the rest. The chain employs TRBV11-2 and TRBJ2-7; D is perhaps TRBD1 (5 bases). Germline lookup yields CDR1 SGHAT and CDR2 FQNNGV. The CDR3 runs 15 residues. Deletions cut 0 bases from V and 4 bases from J, with 13 bases between. CDR3 bases read: TGTGCCAGCAGCTTAGATTTAGGCCAGGGATACGAG. Its protein is CASSLDLGQGYE. The complete CDR3 protein is CASSLDLGQGYEQYF.

For this clone: The read halts 3 residues ahead of the CDR3 end, with the missing end drawn from the germline J gene. The V and J genes are TRBV6-2 or TRBV6-3 and TRBJ1-4; TRBD1 matches 12 bases. Germline CDR1 and CDR2: MNHEY and SVGEGT. V gave up 2 bases and J gave up 8 bases; unmatched junction bases: 0. The CDR3 has 14 amino acids. CDR3: CASSYGTGGEKLFF. Incomplete CDR3 DNA: TGTGCCAGCAGTTACGGGACAGGGGGCGAAAAA.

Points on this clone: The read stops 3 residues short of the end of the CDR3; the missing end is completed from the germline J gene. The chain joins TRBV28 to TRBJ2-7; weak D call: TRBD2 (5 bases). The CDR3 is 15 residues long. Germline CDR1 and CDR2: MDHEN and SYDVKM. The V end was cut by 6 bases, the J end by 0 bases, with 15 bases between. The part of the CDR3 DNA that was read is TGTGCCAGCAGCTTCGGACTGTTGAGCTCCTACGAG. Translating gives CASSFGLLSSYE. The CDR3 in its entirety is CASSFGLLSSYEQYF.

The CDR3 loop is CSAAGGGTQYF. The part of the CDR3 DNA that was read is TGCAGTGCTGCGGGGGGAGGGACC. The genes are TRBV20-1 and TRBJ2-5; 8 bases align to TRBD2. The read ends 3 residues shy of where the CDR3 ends; the end is completed using the germline J gene. With V trimmed by 5 bases and J by 7 bases, 3 bases remained unmatched. The germline gives CDR1 DFQATT, CDR2 SNEGSKA (reference sequence). The CDR3 has 11 residues.

For this clone: From the germline J gene comes the end of the CDR3, since the read stops 3 residues before it. The V gene is TRBV20-1, the J gene TRBJ2-5; D ambiguous. CDR3 size: 13 residues. Germline CDR1 DFQATT, CDR2 SNEGSKA (reference sequence). Trimming shortened V by 0 bases and J by 1 base, and 6 bases separated the two germline ends. CDR3 sequence: CSARDPGQETQYF. The covered CDR3 bases are TGCAGTGCTAGAGATCCAGGCCAAGAGACC.

As for this clone: Coverage ceases 3 residues before the CDR3 finishes, and the germline J gene fills in the end. This chain uses TRBV16 with TRBJ2-2; a possible D gene is TRBD1 (6 bases). The CDR3 sequence is 14 residues long. Germline V gene sequence: CDR1 KGHSY, CDR2 FQNENV. V was pared by 6 bases and J by 5 bases, with 13 bases between. This CDR3 is CASRLYRDTGELFF. The sequenced part of the CDR3 DNA is TGTGCCAGCAGACTTTACAGGGATACCGGGGAG. The full variable domain, rest sourced from reference TRBV16 and TRBJ2-2, is GEEVAQTPKHLVRGEGQKAKLYCAPIKGHSYVFWYQQVLKNEFKFLISFQNENVFDETGMPKERFSAKCLPNSPCSLEIQATKLEDSAVYFCASRLYRDTGELFFGEGSRLTVL.

Worth noting for this clone: The CDR3 goes on 3 residues after the read ends, and that part is filled in from the germline J gene. V and J are TRBV19 and TRBJ1-4, with TRBD1 matching over 10 bases. The germline CDR1 and CDR2 sequences are LNHDA and SQIVND (reference sequence). The CDR3 sequence is 16 residues long. V trimming: 5 bases; J trimming: 7 bases; junction bases outside the gene matches: 10. The chain's CDR3 is CASSAGQGVKGEKLFF. The sequenced CDR3 bases are TGTGCCAGTAGTGCCGGACAGGGGGTTAAGGGTGAAAAA.

As to this clone: The observed sequence ends 3 residues before the CDR3 terminus, with the missing tail filled in from the germline J gene. The chain combines TRBV13 with TRBJ2-5, with D possibly matching TRBD1 (6 bases). The CDR3 totals 14 residues. CDR1 and CDR2 from the germline V gene are PRHDT and FYEKMQ (reference sequence). The V and J ends lost 6 bases and 2 bases respectively, with 13 bases between them. The CDR3 protein is CASRQQGKQETQYF. CDR3 DNA, as far as it was read: TGTGCCAGCAGACAGCAGGGGAAACAAGAGACC.

Details on this clone: Read data end 3 residues before the CDR3 end; the end is taken from the germline J gene. The chain links TRBV3-1 (or the pseudogene TRBV3-2) to TRBJ2-7, with D possibly matching TRBD2 (6 bases). Germline loops: CDR1 LGHDT, CDR2 YNNKEL (reference sequence). The CDR3 runs 17 residues. V was trimmed by 0 bases and J by 0 bases, leaving 15 bases between them. The part of the CDR3 DNA that was read is TGTGCCAGCAGCCAAGATTATCTGGGGGGATCCTCCTACGAG. It is translated as CASSQDYLGGSSYE. The entire CDR3 is CASSQDYLGGSSYEQYF.

About this clone: The read comes to an end 3 residues before the CDR3 does, leaving the germline J gene to fill in the end. Other DNA sequences in this sample translate to the same CDR3. The gene calls are TRBV28 and TRBJ2-7; D possibly corresponds to TRBD2 (5 bases). CDR1 MDHEN and CDR2 SYDVKM come from the germline V gene. CDR3 length equals 13 residues. V gave up 1 base and J gave up 5 bases, with 9 bases separating them. Incomplete CDR3 DNA: TGTGCCAGCAGTTTATCCGGGGTAAACGAG. This codes for CASSLSGVNE. The complete CDR3 reads CASSLSGVNEQYF.

About this clone: The sequenced fragment ends 3 residues before the CDR3 boundary, so the rest is inferred from the germline J gene. The chain couples TRBV5-1 to TRBJ2-3, with 7 nucleotides matching TRBD2. Germline-derived CDR1 and CDR2 are SGHRS and YFSETQ. Trimming cost V 1 base and J 6 bases; bases outside gene matches: 8. This CDR3 spans 15 amino acids. The sequenced CDR3 bases are TGCGCCAGCAGCTTGTGGGAGGGGATGTGGGATACG. This sequence encodes CASSLWEGMWDT. The full-length CDR3 reads as CASSLWEGMWDTQYF.

On this clone itself: The observed sequence ends 3 residues before the CDR3 terminus, with the missing tail filled in from the germline J gene. This chain joins TRBV7-2 and TRBJ1-3; D is perhaps TRBD1 (6 bases). Germline V gene lookup returns CDR1 SGHTA and CDR2 FQGNSA. The CDR3 runs to 14 residues. The V end lost 4 bases, the J end lost 0 bases, and 7 bases lay between the germline ends. The CDR3 sequence is CASSYRASGNTIYF. The sequenced part of the CDR3 DNA is TGTGCCAGCAGCTACAGGGCCTCTGGAAACACC.

Regarding this clone: With the read ending 3 residues before the CDR3 end, the germline J gene is used to fill in that end. The rearrangement uses TRBV5-4 and TRBJ2-2; 7 nucleotides agree with TRBD2. The CDR3 has 14 residues. J was trimmed by 3 bases and V by 3 bases; bases with no gene match: 2. CDR1 SGHNT and CDR2 YYREEE come from the germline V gene (reference sequence). The CDR3 spells CASSWGGYTGELFF. The sequenced part of the CDR3 DNA is TGTGCCAGCAGCTGGGGGGGTTACACCGGGGAG.

Partial CDR3 DNA: TGTGCCAGCAGCGTTGACACGGCCTACGAG. Translation gives CASSVDTAYE. The CDR3 as a whole reads CASSVDTAYEQYF. The J gene is TRBJ2-7, the V gene TRBV11-1; unclear D gene. The read comes to an end 3 residues before the CDR3 does, leaving the germline J gene to fill in the end. Germline CDR1 and CDR2: SGHAT and FQDESV (reference sequence). V was cut by 5 bases and J by 2 bases, with 10 bases left in between. This CDR3 is 13 amino acids long.

With respect to this clone: The read ends 3 residues shy of where the CDR3 ends; the end is completed using the germline J gene. The V gene is TRBV5-1, the J gene TRBJ2-7, with 10 bases fitting TRBD2. V was clipped by 4 bases and J by 4 bases; unmatched bases: 11. This CDR3 region has 16 residues. The V gene's germline CDR1 is SGHRS and CDR2 YFSETQ. CDR3 DNA, as far as it was read: TGCGCCAGCAGCCGCGGACCTAGCGGGGGACCTTACGAG. Protein sequence: CASSRGPSGGPYE. Given in full, the CDR3 is CASSRGPSGGPYEQYF.